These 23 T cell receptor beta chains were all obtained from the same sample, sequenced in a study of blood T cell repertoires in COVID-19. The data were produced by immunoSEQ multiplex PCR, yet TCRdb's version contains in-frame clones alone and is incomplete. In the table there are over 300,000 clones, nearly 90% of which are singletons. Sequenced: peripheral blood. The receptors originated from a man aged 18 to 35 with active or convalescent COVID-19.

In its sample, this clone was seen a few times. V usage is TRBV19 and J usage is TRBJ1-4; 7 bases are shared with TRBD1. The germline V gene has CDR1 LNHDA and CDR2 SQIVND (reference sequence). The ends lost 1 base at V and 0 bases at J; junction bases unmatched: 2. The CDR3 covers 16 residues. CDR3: CASSIAGTATNEKLFF. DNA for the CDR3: TGTGCCAGTAGTATAGCGGGGACAGCAACTAATGAAAAACTGTTTTTT.

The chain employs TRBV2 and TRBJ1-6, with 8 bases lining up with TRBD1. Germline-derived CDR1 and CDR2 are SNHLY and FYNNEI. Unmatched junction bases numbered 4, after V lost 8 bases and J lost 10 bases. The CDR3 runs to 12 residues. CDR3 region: CASAGGRSPLHF. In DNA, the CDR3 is TGTGCCAGCGCAGGGGGCCGGTCACCCCTCCACTTT.

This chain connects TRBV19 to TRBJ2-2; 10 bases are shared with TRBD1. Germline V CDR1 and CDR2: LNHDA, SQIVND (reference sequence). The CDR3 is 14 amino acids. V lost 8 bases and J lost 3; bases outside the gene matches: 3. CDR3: CASRDRGHTGELFF. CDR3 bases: TGTGCCAGTCGGGACAGGGGTCACACCGGGGAGCTGTTTTTT.

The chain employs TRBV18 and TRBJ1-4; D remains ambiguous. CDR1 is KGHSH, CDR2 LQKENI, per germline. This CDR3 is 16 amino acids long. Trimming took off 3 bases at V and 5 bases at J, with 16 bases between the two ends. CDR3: CASSPTAWIQNEKLFF. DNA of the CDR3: TGTGCCAGCTCACCGACGGCCTGGATACAGAATGAAAAACTGTTTTTT. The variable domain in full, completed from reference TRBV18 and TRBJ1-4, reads NAGVMQNPRHLVRRRGQEARLRCSPMKGHSHVYWYRQLPEEGLKFMVYLQKENIIDESGMPKERFSAEFPKEGPSILRIQQVVRGDSAAYFCASSPTAWIQNEKLFFGSGTQLSVL.

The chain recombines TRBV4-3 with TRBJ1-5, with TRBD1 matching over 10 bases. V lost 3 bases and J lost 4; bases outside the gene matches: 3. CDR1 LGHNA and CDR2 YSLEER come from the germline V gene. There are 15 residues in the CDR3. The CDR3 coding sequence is TGCGCCAGCAGCCATCGGACAGGGGGAAATCAGCCCCAGCATTTT. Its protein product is CASSHRTGGNQPQHF.

The CDR3 nucleotides are TGTGCCACCCATCGGACAGGGAACACTGAAGCTTTCTTT. Its translation is CATHRTGNTEAFF. The chain has TRBV6-5 and TRBJ1-1, with 7 bases fitting TRBD1. The length of the CDR3 is 13 residues. Trimming cost V 10 bases and J 1 base; bases outside gene matches: 6. Germline lookup yields CDR1 MNHEY and CDR2 SVGAGI.

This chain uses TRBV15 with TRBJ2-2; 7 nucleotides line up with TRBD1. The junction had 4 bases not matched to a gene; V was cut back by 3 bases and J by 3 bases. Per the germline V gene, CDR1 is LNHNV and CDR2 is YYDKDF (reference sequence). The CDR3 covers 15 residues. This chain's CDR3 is CATSSPTGYTGELFF. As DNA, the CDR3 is TGTGCCACCAGCAGCCCGACAGGGTACACCGGGGAGCTGTTTTTT.

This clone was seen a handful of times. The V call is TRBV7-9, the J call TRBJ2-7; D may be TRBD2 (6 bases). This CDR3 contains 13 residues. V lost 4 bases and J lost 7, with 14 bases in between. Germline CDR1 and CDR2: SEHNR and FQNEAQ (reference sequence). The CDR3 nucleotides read TGTGCCAGCAGCTCTAGCGAGGTTGGAGAGCAGTACTTC. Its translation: CASSSSEVGEQYF. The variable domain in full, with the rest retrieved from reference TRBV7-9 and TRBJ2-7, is DTGVSQNPRHKITKRGQNVTFRCDPISEHNRLYWYRQTLGQGPEFLTYFQNEAQLEKSRLLSDRFSAERPKGSFSTLEIQRTEQGDSAMYLCASSSSEVGEQYFGPGTRLTVT.

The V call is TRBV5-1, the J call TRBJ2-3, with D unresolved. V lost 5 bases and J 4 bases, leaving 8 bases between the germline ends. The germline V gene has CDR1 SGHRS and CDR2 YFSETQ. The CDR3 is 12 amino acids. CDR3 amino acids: CASRGVADTQYF. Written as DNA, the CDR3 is TGCGCCAGCAGGGGCGTTGCAGATACGCAGTATTTT.

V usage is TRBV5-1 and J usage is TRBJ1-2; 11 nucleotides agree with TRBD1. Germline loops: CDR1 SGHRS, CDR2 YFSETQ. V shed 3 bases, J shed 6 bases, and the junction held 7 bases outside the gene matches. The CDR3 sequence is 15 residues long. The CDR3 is CASSSKDRGLDGYTF. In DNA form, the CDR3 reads TGCGCCAGCAGCTCCAAGGACAGGGGGCTTGATGGCTACACCTTC.

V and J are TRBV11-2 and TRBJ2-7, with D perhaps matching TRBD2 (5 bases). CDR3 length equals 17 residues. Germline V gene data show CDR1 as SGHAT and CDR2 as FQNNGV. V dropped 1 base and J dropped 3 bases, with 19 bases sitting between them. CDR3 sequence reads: CASSLVLGGPPNYEQYF. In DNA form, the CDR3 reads TGTGCCAGCAGCTTAGTCCTCGGCGGGCCCCCCAACTACGAGCAGTACTTC.

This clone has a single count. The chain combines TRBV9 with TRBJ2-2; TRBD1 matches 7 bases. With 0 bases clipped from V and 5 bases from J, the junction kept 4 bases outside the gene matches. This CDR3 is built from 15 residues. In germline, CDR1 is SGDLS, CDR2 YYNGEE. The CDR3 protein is CASSVGDRSTGELFF. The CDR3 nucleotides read TGTGCCAGCAGCGTAGGGGACAGATCAACCGGGGAGCTGTTTTTT. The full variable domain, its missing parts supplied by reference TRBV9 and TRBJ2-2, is DSGVTQTPKHLITATGQRVTLRCSPRSGDLSVYWYQQSLDQGLQFLIQYYNGEERAKGNILERFSAQQFPDLHSELNLSSLELGDSALYFCASSVGDRSTGELFFGEGSRLTVL.

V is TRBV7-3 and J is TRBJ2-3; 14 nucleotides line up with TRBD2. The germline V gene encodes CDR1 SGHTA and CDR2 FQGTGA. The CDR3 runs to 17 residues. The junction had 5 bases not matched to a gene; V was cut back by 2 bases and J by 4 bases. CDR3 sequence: CASSLGGTSGGSDTQYF. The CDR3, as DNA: TGTGCCAGCAGCTTAGGTGGGACTAGCGGGGGATCAGATACGCAGTATTTT. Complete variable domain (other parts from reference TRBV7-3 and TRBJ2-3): GAGVSQTPSNKVTEKGKYVELRCDPISGHTALYWYRQSLGQGPEFLIYFQGTGAADDSGLPNDRFFAVRPEGSVSTLKIQRTERGDSAVYLCASSLGGTSGGSDTQYFGPGTRLTVL.

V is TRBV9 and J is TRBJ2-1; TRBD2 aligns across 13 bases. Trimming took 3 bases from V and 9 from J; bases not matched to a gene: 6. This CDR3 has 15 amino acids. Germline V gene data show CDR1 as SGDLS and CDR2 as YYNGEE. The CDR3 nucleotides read TGTGCCAGCAGCGATCGGACTAGCGGGAGTGGTGAGCAGTTCTTC. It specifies CASSDRTSGSGEQFF.

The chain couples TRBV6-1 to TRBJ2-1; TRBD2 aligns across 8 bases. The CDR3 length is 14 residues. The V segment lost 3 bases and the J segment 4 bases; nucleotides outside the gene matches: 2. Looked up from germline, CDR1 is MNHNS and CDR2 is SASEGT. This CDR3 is CASSDGLAYNEQFF. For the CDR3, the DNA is TGTGCCAGCAGTGACGGACTAGCTTACAATGAGCAGTTCTTC.

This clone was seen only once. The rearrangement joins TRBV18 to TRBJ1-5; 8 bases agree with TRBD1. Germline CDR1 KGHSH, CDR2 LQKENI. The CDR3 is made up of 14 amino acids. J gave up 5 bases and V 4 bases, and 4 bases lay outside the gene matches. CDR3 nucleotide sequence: TGTGCCAGCTCACGACAGGGGCGGGATCAGCCCCAGCATTTT. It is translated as CASSRQGRDQPQHF.

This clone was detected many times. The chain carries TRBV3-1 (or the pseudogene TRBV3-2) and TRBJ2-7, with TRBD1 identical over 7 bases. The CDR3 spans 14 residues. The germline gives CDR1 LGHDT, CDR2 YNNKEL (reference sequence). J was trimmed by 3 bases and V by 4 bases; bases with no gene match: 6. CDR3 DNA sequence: TGTGCCAGCAGCCCCCGGGACAGCTTCTACGAGCAGTACTTC. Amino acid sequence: CASSPRDSFYEQYF.

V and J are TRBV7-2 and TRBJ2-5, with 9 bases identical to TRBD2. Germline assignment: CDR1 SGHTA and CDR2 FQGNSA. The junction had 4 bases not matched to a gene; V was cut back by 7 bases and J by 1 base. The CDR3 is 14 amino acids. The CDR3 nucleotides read TGTGCCAGCACTAGCGGGGCATCCCAAGAGACCCAGTACTTC. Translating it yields CASTSGASQETQYF.

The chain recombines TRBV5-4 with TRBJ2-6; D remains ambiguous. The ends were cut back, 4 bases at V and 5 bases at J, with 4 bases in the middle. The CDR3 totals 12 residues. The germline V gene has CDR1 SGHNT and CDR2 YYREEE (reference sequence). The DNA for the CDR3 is TGTGCCAGCAGCCGTTGGGCCAACGTCCTGACTTTC. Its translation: CASSRWANVLTF.

The CDR3 sequence is CSVGGRGNEKLFF. CDR3 sequence (DNA): TGCAGCGTTGGGGGCAGGGGTAATGAAAAACTGTTTTTT. This chain links TRBV29-1 with TRBJ1-4; D is possibly TRBD1 (6 bases). The CDR3 has 13 amino acids. V lost 4 bases and J lost 4, with 10 bases in between. In germline, CDR1 is SQVTM, CDR2 ANQGSEA. The full variable domain, with the rest looked up from reference TRBV29-1 and TRBJ1-4, is SAVISQKPSRDICQRGTSLTIQCQVDSQVTMMFWYRQQPGQSLTLIATANQGSEATYESGFVIDKFPISRPNLTFSTLTVSNMSPEDSSIYLCSVGGRGNEKLFFGSGTQLSVL.

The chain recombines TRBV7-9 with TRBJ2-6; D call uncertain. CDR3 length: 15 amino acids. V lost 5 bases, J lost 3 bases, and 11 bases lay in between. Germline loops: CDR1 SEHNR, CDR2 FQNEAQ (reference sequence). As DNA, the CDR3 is TGTGCCAGCAGCCCCAGCCGGAGTGGGGCCAACGTCCTGACTTTC. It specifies CASSPSRSGANVLTF.

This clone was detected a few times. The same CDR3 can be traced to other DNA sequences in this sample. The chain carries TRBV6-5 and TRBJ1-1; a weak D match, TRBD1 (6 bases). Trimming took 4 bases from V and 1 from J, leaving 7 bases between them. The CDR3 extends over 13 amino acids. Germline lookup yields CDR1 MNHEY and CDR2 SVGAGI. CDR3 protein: CASSLQGNTEAFF. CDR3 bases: TGTGCCAGCAGTTTACAGGGGAACACTGAAGCTTTCTTT.

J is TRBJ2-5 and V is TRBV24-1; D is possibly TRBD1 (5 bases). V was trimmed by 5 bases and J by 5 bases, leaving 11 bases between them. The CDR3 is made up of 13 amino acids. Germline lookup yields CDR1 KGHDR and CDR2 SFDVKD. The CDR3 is CATSGPQGETQYF. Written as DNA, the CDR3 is TGTGCCACCAGTGGTCCCCAGGGCGAGACCCAGTACTTC.